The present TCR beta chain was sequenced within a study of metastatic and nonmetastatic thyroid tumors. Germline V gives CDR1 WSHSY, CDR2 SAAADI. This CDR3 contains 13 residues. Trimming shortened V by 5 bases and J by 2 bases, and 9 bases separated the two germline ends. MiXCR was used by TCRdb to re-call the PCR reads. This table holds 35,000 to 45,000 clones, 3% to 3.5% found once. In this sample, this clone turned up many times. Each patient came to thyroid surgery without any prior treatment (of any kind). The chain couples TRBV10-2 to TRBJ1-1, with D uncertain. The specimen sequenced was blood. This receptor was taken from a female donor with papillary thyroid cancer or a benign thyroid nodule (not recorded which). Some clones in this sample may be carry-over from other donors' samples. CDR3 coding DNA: TGCGCCAGCAGTTTCCAGCAAAACACTGAAGCTTTCTTT. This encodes CASSFQQNTEAFF.